This entry describes one T cell receptor (beta chain). The CDR3 extends over 14 amino acids. Per the germline V gene, CDR1 is MGHRA and CDR2 is YSYEKL. V lost 1 base, J lost 9 bases, and 10 bases lay in between. The data derive from a study of blood T cells in healthy people across ages. For the second PCR, which ran for about 7 to 11 cycles, a sample-barcoded 5' primer and a J-beta primer mix were used. All samples yielded 2.5 million or more CDR3-containing paired-end reads. A single record per CDR3 protein comes from TCRdb applying MiXCR to the 5' RACE reads. This table has around 820,000 distinct CDR3 sequences, around 25% appearing once. The sample was also linked to a second study, of T cells of mothers and their children. That report notes: No clone of persistent microchimeric T cells was detected.

The chain is built from TRBV4-1 and TRBJ1-6; no definite D call. Sequencing was carried out using blood. The receptor comes from a boy between 10 and 17 years old in good health. The CDR3 protein is CASSQGAETSPLHF. The CDR3 DNA reads TGCGCCAGCAGCCAAGGTGCAGAAACTTCACCCCTCCACTTT.